A selection of T cell receptor beta chains follows, all from one sample in a study of OX40 agonist ivuxolimab in advanced cancers. The method was immunoSEQ multiplex PCR; TCRdb's version includes in-frame clones alone and lacks a portion of them. The data contain about 61,000 clones, 82% of them singletons. The sequencing used CD4+ or CD8+ T cells sorted from blood, collected in a trial of the OX40 agonist ivuxolimab. These receptors all stem from an adult with an advanced solid tumor such as melanoma, head and neck, liver or kidney cancer. The CDR3 runs from the conserved cysteine through the conserved F or W. Each record gives: D gene, V gene, clone size, J gene, CDR3 length, CDR3 protein, CDR3 DNA. A D gene is named only where the DNA matches it firmly. Size is stated for part of the rows, as once, few or many counts, or as a class when the clone is expanded.

NA	TRBV23-1	NA	TRBJ1-2	11	CASRKKQVPPF	TGCGCCAGCAGGAAAAAACAGGTGCCCCCCTTC
TRBD1	TRBV27	once	TRBJ2-3	13	CASSLGGDRVVYF	TGTGCCAGCAGCCTTGGAGGGGACAGGGTCGTCTATTTT
NA	TRBV7-2	once	TRBJ2-1	15	CASSPTGGRRYEQFF	TGTGCCAGCAGCCCCACGGGGGGCCGAAGATATGAGCAGTTCTTC
TRBD2	TRBV4-1	NA	TRBJ2-1	20	CASSQRYVPTGTSGNNEQFF	TGCGCCAGCAGCCAACGATACGTACCAACCGGGACTAGCGGGAACAATGAGCAGTTCTTC
TRBD2	TRBV7-3	NA	TRBJ2-3	15	CASSLSSGRPDTQYF	TGTGCCAGCAGCTTAAGTAGCGGGAGGCCAGATACGCAGTATTTT
NA	TRBV6-5	NA	TRBJ2-2	12	CASSPLAGELFF	TGTGCCAGCAGCCCCCTGGCCGGGGAGCTGTTTTTT
TRBD1	TRBV19	NA	TRBJ2-3	17	CASSLRRARGRDDTQYF	TGTGCCAGTAGTTTACGGAGAGCCAGGGGGCGCGATGATACGCAGTATTTT
NA	TRBV7-9	NA	TRBJ2-7	15	CASEGGRGFSYEQYF	TGTGCCAGCGAGGGGGGCAGGGGGTTCTCCTACGAGCAGTACTTC
NA	TRBV15	NA	TRBJ2-7	13	CATSRVLTYEQYF	TGTGCCACCAGCAGAGTACTAACCTACGAGCAGTACTTC
TRBD2	TRBV5-4	NA	TRBJ2-1	14	CASSPPGRDGEQFF	TGTGCCAGCAGCCCCCCCGGGAGGGACGGTGAGCAGTTCTTC
NA	TRBV7-2	once	TRBJ1-3	14	CASSPIIEGNTIYF	TGTGCCAGCAGCCCCATAATTGAGGGAAACACCATATATTTT
TRBD1	TRBV30	NA	TRBJ1-1	11	CAWKGATEAFF	TGTGCCTGGAAGGGGGCGACTGAAGCTTTCTTT
NA	TRBV10-1	NA	TRBJ2-3	14	CASSGALSTDTQYF	TGCGCCAGCAGTGGGGCACTGAGCACAGATACGCAGTATTTT
NA	TRBV5-6	NA	TRBJ2-4	16	CASSLTDFVAKNIQYF	TGTGCCAGCAGCTTGACCGACTTTGTAGCCAAAAACATTCAGTACTTC
NA	TRBV9	NA	TRBJ2-3	17	CASSVTPREASTDTQYF	TGTGCCAGCAGCGTGACCCCCCGGGAAGCCTCGACAGATACGCAGTATTTT
NA	TRBV10-3	NA	TRBJ1-2	15	CAISDLDRSNYGYTF	TGTGCCATCAGTGACTTAGACAGGTCGAACTATGGCTACACCTTC
TRBD2	TRBV6-4	NA	TRBJ2-1	16	CASSERRTSDNNEQFF	TGTGCCAGCAGTGAACGTAGGACTAGCGACAACAATGAGCAGTTCTTC
TRBD2	TRBV5-1	NA	TRBJ2-1	15	CASRLAGDHVAEQFF	TGCGCCAGCCGACTAGCGGGAGATCATGTGGCTGAGCAGTTCTTC
TRBD2	TRBV30	NA	TRBJ2-7	11	CAWRRLAGKYF	TGTGCCTGGAGGAGACTAGCGGGAAAGTACTTC
NA	TRBV5-6	few	TRBJ1-6	14	CASSLRDRNSPLHF	TGTGCCAGCAGCTTGCGAGACAGGAATTCACCCCTCCACTTT
TRBD1	TRBV7-8	NA	TRBJ1-2	14	CASSPPDRDYGYTF	TGTGCCAGCAGCCCGCCGGACAGGGACTATGGCTACACCTTC
NA	TRBV11-3	NA	TRBJ2-2	15	CASSSDREDTGELFF	TGTGCCAGCAGCTCTGACAGGGAGGACACCGGGGAGCTGTTTTTT
NA	TRBV14	NA	TRBJ1-2	15	CASSQDRAGGYGYTF	TGTGCCAGCAGCCAAGACCGGGCAGGTGGCTATGGCTACACCTTC
NA	TRBV19	NA	TRBJ1-1	12	CASSELNTEAFF	TGTGCCAGTAGCGAGCTGAACACTGAAGCTTTCTTT
TRBD1	TRBV5-6	many	TRBJ2-2	17	CASSRMDRGENTGELFF	TGTGCCAGCAGCAGGATGGACAGGGGGGAGAACACCGGGGAGCTGTTTTTT
NA	TRBV7-2	NA	TRBJ2-3	14	CASSWDHRRDTQYF	TGTGCCAGCAGTTGGGACCACCGCAGGGATACGCAGTATTTT
NA	TRBV5-1	NA	TRBJ2-2	15	CASSLAPVGTGELFF	TGCGCCAGCAGCTTGGCGCCGGTAGGGACCGGGGAGCTGTTTTTT
TRBD2	TRBV5-1	NA	TRBJ2-1	14	CASSLAGTSGILFF	TGCGCCAGCAGCTTGGCGGGGACTAGCGGGATCCTCTTCTTC
NA	TRBV10-3	NA	TRBJ2-5	13	CAISERVEETQYF	TGTGCCATCAGTGAGCGGGTGGAAGAGACCCAGTACTTC
NA	TRBV11-1	NA	TRBJ2-1	16	CASSLRRDRSYNEQFF	TGTGCCAGCAGCTTACGACGGGATCGTAGCTACAATGAGCAGTTCTTC
NA	TRBV30	once	TRBJ2-5	17	CAWSPITPGPPEETQYF	TGTGCCTGGAGTCCAATAACCCCAGGGCCACCCGAAGAGACCCAGTACTTC
NA	TRBV6-5	NA	TRBJ1-2	11	CASSRAGGYTF	TGTGCCAGCAGTCGGGCCGGGGGCTACACCTTC
TRBD1	TRBV11-1	NA	TRBJ2-5	13	CASSFGQGETQYF	TGTGCCAGCAGCTTTGGACAGGGAGAGACCCAGTACTTC
NA	TRBV7-2	NA	TRBJ2-7	14	CASSPPGPPREQYF	TGTGCCAGCAGCCCCCCGGGTCCGCCTCGGGAGCAGTACTTC
NA	TRBV10-3	few	TRBJ1-1	14	CAAKPGGGNTEAFF	TGTGCCGCCAAGCCCGGGGGGGGGAACACTGAAGCTTTCTTT
NA	TRBV5-8	NA	TRBJ2-5	13	CASSLNGGGAQYF	TGTGCCAGCAGCTTGAACGGCGGTGGGGCCCAGTACTTC
NA	TRBV28	NA	TRBJ1-1	15	CASLDQGGEGTEAFF	TGTGCCAGCTTAGATCAAGGGGGAGAGGGCACTGAAGCTTTCTTT
TRBD2	TRBV5-1	NA	TRBJ2-1	17	CASSTRPVNSGRFEQFF	TGCGCCAGCAGCACACGTCCAGTTAATAGCGGGAGATTTGAGCAGTTCTTC
TRBD2	TRBV25-1	NA	TRBJ2-3	17	CASSEQGLAGETDTQYF	TGTGCCAGCAGTGAACAGGGACTAGCGGGAGAGACAGATACGCAGTATTTT
NA	TRBV2	NA	TRBJ1-2	14	CASSGSGIGYGYTF	TGTGCCAGCAGTGGATCAGGGATCGGGTATGGCTACACCTTC
NA	TRBV5-5	NA	TRBJ1-1	14	CASSSPAGVPEAFF	TGTGCCAGCAGCTCTCCTGCGGGGGTCCCTGAAGCTTTCTTT
NA	TRBV5-5	NA	TRBJ1-5	15	CASSLGVLSNQPQHF	TGTGCCAGCAGCTTGGGGGTCCTTAGCAATCAGCCCCAGCATTTT
NA	TRBV6-1	NA	TRBJ2-7	14	CASRGSGSSYEQYF	TGTGCCAGCAGGGGTTCCGGGAGCTCCTACGAGCAGTACTTC
NA	TRBV2	NA	TRBJ1-2	15	CASSEGDGTNYGYTF	TGTGCCAGCAGTGAGGGCGACGGGACAAACTATGGCTACACCTTC